This TCR beta chain stems from a study of blood T cell repertoires in COVID-19. V was clipped by 4 bases and J by 6 bases; unmatched bases: 11. Germline loops: CDR1 LGHDT, CDR2 YNNKEL (reference sequence). The CDR3 runs 16 residues. Original data processing: Amplification of reference gene primers was used by the study to estimate nucleated cell counts. Only in-frame clones appear in the TCRdb table, and some are missing; sequencing was by immunoSEQ multiplex PCR. From that table come the V and J calls and clone size; the DNA was used to work out D and trimming. The data show 300,000 to 350,000 clones, about nine tenths seen once.

The chain joins TRBV3-1 (or the pseudogene TRBV3-2) to TRBJ2-3; 9 nucleotides match TRBD2. This clonotype originated in a woman between 55 and 75 years old with COVID-19, enrolled during active disease. Source material: peripheral blood. The CDR3 reads CASSLPRASGEDTQYF. DNA for the CDR3: TGTGCCAGCAGCCTGCCCCGGGCTAGCGGGGAGGATACGCAGTATTTT.